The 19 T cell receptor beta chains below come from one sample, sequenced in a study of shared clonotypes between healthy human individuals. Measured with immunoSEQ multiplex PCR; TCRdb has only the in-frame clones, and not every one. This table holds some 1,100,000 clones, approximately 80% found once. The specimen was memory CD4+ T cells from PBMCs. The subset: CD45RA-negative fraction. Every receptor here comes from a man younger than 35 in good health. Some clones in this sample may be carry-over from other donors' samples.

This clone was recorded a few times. CDR3 amino acids: CASSPRTGQSYTF. The CDR3 DNA reads TGTGCCAGCAGCCCCCGGACAGGGCAAAGCTACACCTTC. V is TRBV7-8 and J is TRBJ1-2; 8 nucleotides match TRBD1. The CDR3 spans 13 residues. Trimming cost V 5 bases and J 9 bases; bases outside gene matches: 8. The germline gives CDR1 SGHVS, CDR2 FQNEAQ.

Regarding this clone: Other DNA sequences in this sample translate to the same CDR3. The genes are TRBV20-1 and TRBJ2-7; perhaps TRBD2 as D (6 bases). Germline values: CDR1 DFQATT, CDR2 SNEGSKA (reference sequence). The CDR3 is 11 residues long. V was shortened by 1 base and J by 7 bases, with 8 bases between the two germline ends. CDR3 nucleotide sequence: TGCAGTGCTAGAGCCGGGGGAGAGCAGTACTTC. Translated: CSARAGGEQYF.

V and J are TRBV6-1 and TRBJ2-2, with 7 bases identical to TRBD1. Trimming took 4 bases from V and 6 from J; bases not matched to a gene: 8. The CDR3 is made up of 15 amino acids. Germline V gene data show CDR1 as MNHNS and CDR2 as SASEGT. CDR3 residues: CASSARQGRSGELFF. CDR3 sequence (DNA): TGTGCCAGCAGTGCCCGACAGGGCCGGTCCGGGGAGCTGTTTTTT.

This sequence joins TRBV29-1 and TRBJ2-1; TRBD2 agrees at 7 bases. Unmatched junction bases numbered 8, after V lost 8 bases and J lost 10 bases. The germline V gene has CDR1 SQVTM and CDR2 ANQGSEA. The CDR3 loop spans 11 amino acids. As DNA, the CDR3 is TGCAGCTCACGGGCGGGAGTCGAGCAGTTCTTC. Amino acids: CSSRAGVEQFF.

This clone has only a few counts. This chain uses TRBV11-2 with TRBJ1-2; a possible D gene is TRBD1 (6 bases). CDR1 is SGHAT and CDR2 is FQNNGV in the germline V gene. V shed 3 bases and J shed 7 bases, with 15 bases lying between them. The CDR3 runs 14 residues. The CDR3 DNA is TGTGCCAGCAGCTTTAACAGGGCCACCGGTGGCTACACCTTC. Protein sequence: CASSFNRATGGYTF.

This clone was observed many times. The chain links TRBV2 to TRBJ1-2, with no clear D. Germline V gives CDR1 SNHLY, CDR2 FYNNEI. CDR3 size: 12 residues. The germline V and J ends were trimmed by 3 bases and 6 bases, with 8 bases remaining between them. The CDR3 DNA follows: TGTGCCAGCAGTGAGAGGGATGATGGCTACACCTTC. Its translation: CASSERDDGYTF.

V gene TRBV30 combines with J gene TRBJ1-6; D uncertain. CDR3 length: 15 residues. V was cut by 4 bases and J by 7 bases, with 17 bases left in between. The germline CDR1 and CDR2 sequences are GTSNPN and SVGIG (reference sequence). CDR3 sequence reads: CAWTYTGFGNSPLHF. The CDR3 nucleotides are TGTGCCTGGACCTACACGGGGTTCGGAAATTCACCCCTCCACTTT.

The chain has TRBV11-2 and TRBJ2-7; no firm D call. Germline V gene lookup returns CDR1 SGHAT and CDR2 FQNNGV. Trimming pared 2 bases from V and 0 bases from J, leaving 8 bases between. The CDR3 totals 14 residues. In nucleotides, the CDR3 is TGTGCCAGCAGCTTACGAAGGATCTCCTACGAGCAGTACTTC. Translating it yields CASSLRRISYEQYF.

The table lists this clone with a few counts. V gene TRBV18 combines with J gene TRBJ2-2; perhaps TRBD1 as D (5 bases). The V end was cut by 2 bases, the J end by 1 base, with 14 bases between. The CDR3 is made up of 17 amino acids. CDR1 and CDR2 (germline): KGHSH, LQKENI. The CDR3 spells CASSPLTAVLNTGELFF. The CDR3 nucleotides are TGTGCCAGCTCACCATTGACAGCCGTCCTGAACACCGGGGAGCTGTTTTTT.

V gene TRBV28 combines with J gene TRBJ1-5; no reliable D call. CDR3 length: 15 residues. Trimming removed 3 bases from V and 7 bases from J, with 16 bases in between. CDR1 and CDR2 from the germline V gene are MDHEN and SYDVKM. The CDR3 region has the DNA TGTGCCAGCAGTTTGCGTTGGGGAGTTAAACAGCCCCAGCATTTT. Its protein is CASSLRWGVKQPQHF.

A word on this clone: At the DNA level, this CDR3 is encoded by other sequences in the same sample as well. The CDR3 bases are TGCGCCAGCAGCTATTTGGCGGGAGGGCCTGGCGAGCAGTACTTC. This gives the protein CASSYLAGGPGEQYF. The chain links TRBV5-1 to TRBJ2-7; 9 bases align to TRBD2. Per the germline V gene, CDR1 is SGHRS and CDR2 is YFSETQ. Trimming took 3 bases from V and 6 from J; bases not matched to a gene: 10. The CDR3 sequence is 15 residues long.

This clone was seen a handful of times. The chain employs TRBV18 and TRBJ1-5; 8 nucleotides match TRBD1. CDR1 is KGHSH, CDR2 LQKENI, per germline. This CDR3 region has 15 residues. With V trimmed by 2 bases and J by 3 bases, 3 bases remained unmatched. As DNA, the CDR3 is TGTGCCAGCTCACCATACCAGGGGGCCAATCAGCCCCAGCATTTT. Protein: CASSPYQGANQPQHF.

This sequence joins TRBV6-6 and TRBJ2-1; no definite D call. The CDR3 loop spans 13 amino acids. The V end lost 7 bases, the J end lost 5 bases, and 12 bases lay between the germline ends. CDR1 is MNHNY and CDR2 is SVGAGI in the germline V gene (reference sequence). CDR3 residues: CASTTRAHNEQFF. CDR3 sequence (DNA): TGTGCCAGCACTACCCGGGCACACAATGAGCAGTTCTTC.

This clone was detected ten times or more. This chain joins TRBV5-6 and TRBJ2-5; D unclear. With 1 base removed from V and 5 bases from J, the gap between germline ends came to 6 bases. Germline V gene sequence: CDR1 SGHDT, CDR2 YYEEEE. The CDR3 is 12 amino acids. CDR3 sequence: CASSLTPETQYF. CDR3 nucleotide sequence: TGTGCCAGCAGCTTGACACCGGAGACCCAGTACTTC.

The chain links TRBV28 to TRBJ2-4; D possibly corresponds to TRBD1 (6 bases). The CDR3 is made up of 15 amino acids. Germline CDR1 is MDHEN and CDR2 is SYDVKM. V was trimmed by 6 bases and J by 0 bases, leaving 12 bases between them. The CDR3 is CASSPDRLAKNIQYF. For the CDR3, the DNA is TGTGCCAGCAGCCCCGACAGGCTAGCCAAAAACATTCAGTACTTC. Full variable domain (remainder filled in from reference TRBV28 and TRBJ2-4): DVKVTQSSRYLVKRTGEKVFLECVQDMDHENMFWYRQDPGLGLRLIYFSYDVKMKEKGDIPEGYSVSREKKERFSLILESASTNQTSMYLCASSPDRLAKNIQYFGAGTRLSVL.

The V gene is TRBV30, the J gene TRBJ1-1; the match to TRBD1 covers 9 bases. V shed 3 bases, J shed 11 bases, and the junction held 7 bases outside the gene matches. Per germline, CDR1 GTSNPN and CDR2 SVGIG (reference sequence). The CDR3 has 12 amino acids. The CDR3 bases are TGTGCCTGGAGCCCCGGACAGGGGCAGGCTTTCTTT. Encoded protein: CAWSPGQGQAFF.

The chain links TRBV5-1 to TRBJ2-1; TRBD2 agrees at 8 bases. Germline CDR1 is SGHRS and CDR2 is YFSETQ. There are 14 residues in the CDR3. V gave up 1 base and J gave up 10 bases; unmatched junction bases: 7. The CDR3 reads CASSLTAGADEQFF. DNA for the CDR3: TGCGCCAGCAGCTTGACAGCGGGAGCAGACGAGCAGTTCTTC.

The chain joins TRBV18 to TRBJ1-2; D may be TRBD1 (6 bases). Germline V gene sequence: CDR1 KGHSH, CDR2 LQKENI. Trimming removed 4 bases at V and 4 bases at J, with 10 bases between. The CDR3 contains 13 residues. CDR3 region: CASSQQGLYGYTF. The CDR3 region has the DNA TGTGCCAGCTCACAACAGGGTCTCTATGGCTACACCTTC.

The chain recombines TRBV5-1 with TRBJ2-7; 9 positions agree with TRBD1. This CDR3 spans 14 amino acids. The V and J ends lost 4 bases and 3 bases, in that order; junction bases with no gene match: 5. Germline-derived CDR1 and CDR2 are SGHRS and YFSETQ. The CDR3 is CASSLQGQGYEQYF. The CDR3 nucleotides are TGCGCCAGCAGCCTCCAGGGACAGGGCTACGAGCAGTACTTC. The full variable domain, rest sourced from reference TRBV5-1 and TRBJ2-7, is KAGVTQTPRYLIKTRGQQVTLSCSPISGHRSVSWYQQTPGQGLQFLFEYFSETQRNKGNFPGRFSGRQFSNSRSEMNVSTLELGDSALYLCASSLQGQGYEQYFGPGTRLTVT.